This T cell receptor (beta chain) comes out of a study of T cell responses to AZD1222 COVID-19 vaccine. The CDR3 length is 13 residues. The V gene end was trimmed by 7 bases and the J gene end by 8 bases; junction bases not matched to a gene: 9. Germline-derived CDR1 and CDR2 are LNHDA and SQIVND (reference sequence). Only in-frame clones appear in the TCRdb table, and some are missing; sequencing was by immunoSEQ multiplex PCR. The data contain more than 80,000 clones, around 87% of them singletons. The clonotype was recovered from an adult who received the AZD1222 COVID-19 vaccine. The source was peripheral blood, collected 28 days after the second AZD1222 dose. This rearrangement joins TRBV19 to TRBJ1-2; 8 bases fit TRBD1. The DNA for the CDR3 is TGTGCCAGTAAGACGACAGGGGTTTACGGCTACACCTTC. As protein: CASKTTGVYGYTF.